This T cell receptor (beta chain) was identified in a study of blood T cells in healthy people across ages. About this clonotype: Its antigen is still unknown.

Overall study findings and caveats: Unsorted PBMC input precluded a conclusive naive versus antigen-experienced comparison.

Together with a sample-barcoded 5' primer, a J-beta primer mix was included in a second PCR lasting about 6 to 11 cycles. MiXCR, applied by TCRdb to the 5' RACE reads, yields one record per CDR3 protein. This table holds about 640,000 distinct CDR3 sequences, 58% found once. Germline V gene sequence: CDR1 DFQATT, CDR2 SNEGSKA (reference sequence). V was cut by 3 bases and J by 7 bases, with 15 bases left in between. The CDR3 is 13 amino acids. Sequencing input: blood. This clonotype was obtained from a man aged 55 to 69 in good health. V gene TRBV20-1 combines with J gene TRBJ1-1; D is uncertain. The CDR3 loop reads CSASGRLEGEAFF. The CDR3 DNA reads TGCAGTGCTAGTGGGAGGTTGGAAGGTGAAGCTTTCTTT.